These 5 T cell receptor beta chains came from one sample sequenced in a study of cytomegalovirus exposure and HLA in healthy donors. Amplification used 60 Vbeta primers and 13 Jbeta primers. This table comes from immunoSEQ multiplex PCR, and its TCRdb copy is limited to in-frame clones, with some not included. The sample features roughly 100,000 clones, with around 3.2% in its top ten. Sequenced: PBMCs. The origin of the receptors is a man aged 35 to 55 in good health and CMV-seronegative.

The rearrangement links TRBV5-6 to TRBJ1-5; 7 bases line up with TRBD1. The V gene's germline CDR1 is SGHDT and CDR2 YYEEEE. V gave up 0 bases and J gave up 0 bases; unmatched junction bases: 3. The CDR3 contains 16 residues. CDR3 nucleotide sequence: TGTGCCAGCAGCTTGGGGGGACAGCATAGCAATCAGCCCCAGCATTTT. It specifies CASSLGGQHSNQPQHF.

The J gene is TRBJ2-7, the V gene TRBV29-1; perhaps TRBD2 as D (6 bases). Germline CDR1 is SQVTM and CDR2 is ANQGSEA. Trimming took 3 bases from V and 4 from J, leaving 16 bases between them. The CDR3 spans 14 residues. In nucleotides, the CDR3 is TGCAGCGTTGAGTTTCGCGGGAAGGGTTACGAGCAGTACTTC. This translates into CSVEFRGKGYEQYF.

The chain joins TRBV10-2 to TRBJ2-1, with 9 bases that match TRBD2. The germline V gene has CDR1 WSHSY and CDR2 SAAADI. The CDR3 is 16 residues long. V shed 1 base, J shed 6 bases, and the junction held 7 bases outside the gene matches. CDR3 in amino acids: CASSEFLAGARNEQFF. The CDR3 DNA is TGCGCCAGCAGTGAGTTCTTAGCGGGGGCCCGCAATGAGCAGTTCTTC.

This chain joins TRBV7-2 and TRBJ2-2; 8 positions agree with TRBD2. The ends lost 1 base at V and 3 bases at J; junction bases unmatched: 4. The CDR3 covers 16 residues. Germline V lookup: CDR1 SGHTA, CDR2 FQGNSA. In nucleotides, the CDR3 is TGTGCCAGCAGCTTAGTAGCGGGACTTTACACCGGGGAGCTGTTTTTT. It yields the protein CASSLVAGLYTGELFF.

The V and J genes are TRBV6-5 and TRBJ2-1; unclear D gene. Germline loops: CDR1 MNHEY, CDR2 SVGAGI. The V end was cut by 5 bases, the J end by 9 bases, with 8 bases between. The CDR3 extends over 11 amino acids. The CDR3, as DNA: TGTGCCAGCAGTCTCCATAGTGAGCAGTTCTTC. This encodes CASSLHSEQFF.